This T cell receptor beta chain originates from a study of blood T cell repertoires in COVID-19. Some clones are missing from TCRdb's copy, which holds only in-frame ones; the method was immunoSEQ multiplex PCR. The table lists fewer than 250,000 clones, under 90% of them singletons. Trimming pared 3 bases from V and 1 base from J, leaving 7 bases between. The CDR3 runs 14 residues. CDR1 and CDR2 (germline): SGDLS, YYNGEE. The TCR originated in a woman in her thirties or forties who had been exposed to COVID-19. Sample: PBMCs or T cells enriched from blood (not recorded which). The rearrangement links TRBV9 to TRBJ1-4; D may be TRBD1 (5 bases). CDR3 sequence: CASSAGLTNEKLFF. CDR3 bases: TGTGCCAGCAGCGCAGGGTTAACTAATGAAAAACTGTTTTTT. Combining the CDR3 with reference TRBV9 and TRBJ1-4 gives the whole variable domain DSGVTQTPKHLITATGQRVTLRCSPRSGDLSVYWYQQSLDQGLQFLIQYYNGEERAKGNILERFSAQQFPDLHSELNLSSLELGDSALYFCASSAGLTNEKLFFGSGTQLSVL.